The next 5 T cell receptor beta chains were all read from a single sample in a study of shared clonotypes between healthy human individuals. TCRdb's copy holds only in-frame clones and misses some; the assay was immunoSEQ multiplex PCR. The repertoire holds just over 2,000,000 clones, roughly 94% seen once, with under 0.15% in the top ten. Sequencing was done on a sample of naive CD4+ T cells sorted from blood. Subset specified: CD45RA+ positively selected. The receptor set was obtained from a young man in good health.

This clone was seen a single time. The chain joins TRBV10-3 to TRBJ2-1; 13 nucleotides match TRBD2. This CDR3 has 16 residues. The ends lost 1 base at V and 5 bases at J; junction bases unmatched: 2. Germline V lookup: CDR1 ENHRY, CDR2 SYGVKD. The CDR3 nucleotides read TGTGCCATCAGTGAGTTACTAGCGGGAGGGAACAATGAGCAGTTCTTC. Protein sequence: CAISELLAGGNNEQFF.

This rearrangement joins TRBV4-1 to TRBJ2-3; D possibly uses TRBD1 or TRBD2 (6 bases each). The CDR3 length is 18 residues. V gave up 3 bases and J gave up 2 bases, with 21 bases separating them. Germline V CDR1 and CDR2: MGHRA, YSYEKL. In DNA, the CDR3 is TGCGCCAGCAGCCAGGACCAACGGGGGCTACTTATCACAGATACGCAGTATTTT. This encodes CASSQDQRGLLITDTQYF.

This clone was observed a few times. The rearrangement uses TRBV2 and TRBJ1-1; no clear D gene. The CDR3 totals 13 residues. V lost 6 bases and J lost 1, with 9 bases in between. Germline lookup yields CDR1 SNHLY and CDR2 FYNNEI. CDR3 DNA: TGTGCCAGCAGGTTGGAGGGGAACACTGAAGCTTTCTTT. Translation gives CASRLEGNTEAFF.

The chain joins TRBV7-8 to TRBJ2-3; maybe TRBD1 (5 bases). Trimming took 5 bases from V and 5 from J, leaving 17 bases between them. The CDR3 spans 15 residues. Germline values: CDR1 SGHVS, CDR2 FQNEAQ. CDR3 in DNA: TGTGCCAGCAGCCCGTCTGGGGCCCCGGGAGATACGCAGTATTTT. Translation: CASSPSGAPGDTQYF.

The CDR3 bases are TGTGCCAGCAGTTTCGCGACACAGGGAAGCACCGGGGAGCTGTTTTTT. Translating gives CASSFATQGSTGELFF. V is TRBV6-5 and J is TRBJ2-2; possibly TRBD1 for D (6 bases). The CDR3 sequence is 16 residues long. Trimming left V 4 bases short and J 4 bases short, with 16 bases between. Germline V gene sequence: CDR1 MNHEY, CDR2 SVGAGI.